This T cell receptor (beta chain) was sequenced during a study of CD4+ T cells in melanoma. Study results and limitations: In melanoma, neoantigen-specific CD4+ T cells reportedly differed in differentiation state. CD8+ T cell, macrophage and B cell function reportedly correlated with neoantigen-specific CD4+ T cells.

This clone was detected once. What it recognizes is unknown. The assay was immunoSEQ multiplex PCR, and TCRdb's table has in-frame clones only and misses some. The sample has over 5,500 clones; around 71% are singletons. The V end lost 4 bases, the J end lost 0 bases, and 15 bases lay between the germline ends. The germline CDR1 and CDR2 sequences are SEHNR and FQNEAQ (reference sequence). This CDR3 has 16 residues. Material: cells from a culture (not recorded whether cultured in vitro). This TCR was recovered from a human donor with melanoma. The chain is built from TRBV7-9 and TRBJ1-1, with a weak D call TRBD1 (5 bases). The CDR3 region is CASSSPGGGVNTEAFF. CDR3 nucleotide sequence: TGTGCCAGCAGCTCCCCTGGTGGGGGTGTGAACACTGAAGCTTTCTTT.